The 10 T cell receptor beta chains given below trace back to one sample, sequenced in a study of human T cells and chemical hapten exposure. TCRdb re-analysed the RACE reads in MiXCR, keeping a single row per CDR3 protein. This sample has around 110,000 distinct CDR3 sequences, with 9% to 13% found just once. As for time point: patch test 1, 2 weeks after DPC sensitization. Treatment defined: therapeutic diphenylcyclopropenone sensitization with weekly scalp DPC. The source material was whole blood, sampled in connection with sensitization to the hapten diphenylcyclopropenone (DPC). Every receptor here comes from a woman between 50 and 59 years old with alopecia areata. Some clones in this sample may be carry-over from other donors' samples.

This clonotype was recorded a few times. The chain employs TRBV12-3 or TRBV12-4 and TRBJ1-3, with D unresolved. The CDR3 extends over 15 amino acids. V lost 7 bases to trimming and J lost 0 bases, with 13 bases between them. CDR3: CASTLGPLSGNTIYF. The CDR3 DNA follows: TGTGCCAGCACCCTGGGCCCGCTCTCTGGAAACACCATATATTTT.

This clonotype was counted only a few times. The chain joins TRBV28 to TRBJ2-1, with D maybe TRBD2 (5 bases). Germline CDR1 MDHEN, CDR2 SYDVKM. The CDR3 runs 15 residues. The V end was cut by 8 bases, the J end by 0 bases, with 14 bases between. The CDR3 loop reads CASPPSGSSYNEQFF. The CDR3 bases are TGTGCCAGCCCCCCGAGCGGTTCCTCCTACAATGAGCAGTTCTTC.

In its sample, this clonotype was seen a few times. The rearrangement links TRBV6-5 to TRBJ1-3, with D unclear. The V end lost 7 bases, the J end lost 0 bases, and 16 bases lay between the germline ends. CDR1 and CDR2 from the germline V gene are MNHEY and SVGAGI. This CDR3 is built from 16 residues. For the CDR3, the DNA is TGTGCCAGCACCCCCCGCGGCCTGATCTCTGGAAACACCATATATTTT. As protein: CASTPRGLISGNTIYF.

V usage is TRBV29-1 and J usage is TRBJ1-3; D remains unclear. There are 14 residues in the CDR3. The germline CDR1 and CDR2 sequences are SQVTM and ANQGSEA. V gave up 1 base and J gave up 4 bases, with 11 bases separating them. CDR3 sequence reads: CSVEGDDGGNTIYF. In nucleotides, the CDR3 is TGCAGCGTTGAAGGAGACGACGGGGGAAACACCATATATTTT.

This clonotype was recorded many times. The CDR3 DNA reads as TGTGCCAGCACCCCTGATTACGAGCAGTACTTC. The encoded protein is CASTPDYEQYF. The gene calls are TRBV7-9 and TRBJ2-7; D remains unclear. Trimming left V 7 bases short and J 4 bases short, with 8 bases between. This CDR3 contains 11 residues. From germline, CDR1 is SEHNR and CDR2 FQNEAQ (reference sequence).

This clonotype has a handful of counts. The chain carries TRBV14 and TRBJ1-2; unclear D gene. The CDR3 totals 14 residues. Trimming removed 0 bases from V and 1 base from J, with 6 bases in between. Germline loops: CDR1 SGHDN, CDR2 FVKESK. Written as DNA, the CDR3 is TGTGCCAGCAGCCAAGAGGCAGTTAACTATGGCTACACCTTC. As protein: CASSQEAVNYGYTF.

This clonotype has ten or more counts. The chain links TRBV5-1 to TRBJ2-4, with 7 positions matching TRBD1. The CDR3 is made up of 17 amino acids. Germline V gene sequence: CDR1 SGHRS, CDR2 YFSETQ. V shed 4 bases, J shed 5 bases, and the junction held 15 bases outside the gene matches. The CDR3 spells CASSRDSTGWDQNIQYF. CDR3 in DNA: TGCGCCAGCAGCAGAGATTCGACAGGGTGGGATCAAAACATTCAGTACTTC.

The chain couples TRBV25-1 to TRBJ1-4; D not resolved. With 3 bases removed from V and 11 bases from J, the gap between germline ends came to 16 bases. The CDR3 is 14 amino acids. Germline CDR1 reads MGHDK; CDR2 reads SYGVNS. The CDR3 DNA sequence: TGTGCCAGCAGTGATTGGTCAGACACCGCGAAACTGTTTTTT. This translates into CASSDWSDTAKLFF. Full variable domain (remainder filled in from reference TRBV25-1 and TRBJ1-4): EADIYQTPRYLVIGTGKKITLECSQTMGHDKMYWYQQDPGMELHLIHYSYGVNSTEKGDLSSESTVSRIRTEHFPLTLESARPSHTSQYLCASSDWSDTAKLFFGSGTQLSVL.

The chain is built from TRBV7-9 and TRBJ1-5, with D uncertain. V was clipped by 2 bases and J by 4 bases, with 6 bases between them. CDR1 is SEHNR, CDR2 FQNEAQ, per germline (reference sequence). This CDR3 contains 13 residues. The CDR3 bases are TGTGCCAGCAGCTTACACGGGAATCAGCCCCAGCATTTT. This encodes CASSLHGNQPQHF. The whole variable domain, filled in from reference TRBV7-9 and TRBJ1-5, reads DTGVSQNPRHKITKRGQNVTFRCDPISEHNRLYWYRQTLGQGPEFLTYFQNEAQLEKSRLLSDRFSAERPKGSFSTLEIQRTEQGDSAMYLCASSLHGNQPQHFGDGTRLSIL.

This clonotype was seen a handful of times. The V and J genes are TRBV5-6 and TRBJ2-3; no firm D call. Trimming shortened V by 4 bases and J by 5 bases, and 8 bases separated the two germline ends. The germline CDR1 and CDR2 sequences are SGHDT and YYEEEE. The CDR3 consists of 12 residues. The CDR3 is CASSRVVDTQYF. The CDR3 coding sequence is TGTGCCAGCAGCCGGGTGGTAGATACGCAGTATTTT.